The 23 T cell receptor beta chains below were found in one sample sequenced in a study of T cell responses to AZD1222 COVID-19 vaccine. Assay used: immunoSEQ multiplex PCR; TCRdb lists only in-frame clones, some missing. This sample has approximately 120,000 clones, with just over 90% found just once. Here the sequenced sample was peripheral blood, taken on day 0 of AZD1222 vaccination. These receptors originate from an adult in good health.

This chain's CDR3 is CASSSDDRGNTEAFF. CDR3 coding DNA: TGTGCCAGCAGCTCCGACGACAGGGGGAACACTGAAGCTTTCTTT. The chain joins TRBV7-6 to TRBJ1-1, with 8 positions matching TRBD1. Germline lookup yields CDR1 SGHVS and CDR2 FNYEAQ. The ends lost 4 bases at V and 1 base at J; junction bases unmatched: 5. CDR3 length: 15 residues.

The chain carries TRBV5-6 and TRBJ1-5; D possibly corresponds to TRBD1 (5 bases). Germline CDR1 and CDR2: SGHDT and YYEEEE. Trimming removed 0 bases at V and 1 base at J, with 14 bases between. CDR3 length: 17 amino acids. Here the CDR3 reads CASSLAGAGGSNQPQHF. Here the CDR3 DNA reads TGTGCCAGCAGCTTGGCCGGGGCCGGGGGGAGCAATCAGCCCCAGCATTTT. The full variable domain, completed using reference TRBV5-6 and TRBJ1-5, is DAGVTQSPTHLIKTRGQQVTLRCSPKSGHDTVSWYQQALGQGPQFIFQYYEEEERQRGNFPDRFSGHQFPNYSSELNVNALLLGDSALYLCASSLAGAGGSNQPQHFGDGTRLSIL.

The V call is TRBV28, the J call TRBJ2-7; D is perhaps TRBD1 (5 bases). The CDR3 is made up of 13 amino acids. Germline V gives CDR1 MDHEN, CDR2 SYDVKM. The V end was cut by 5 bases, the J end by 4 bases, with 12 bases between. The CDR3 here is CASSQPTGYEQYF. The CDR3 DNA reads TGTGCCAGCAGTCAACCTACAGGTTACGAGCAGTACTTC. Full variable domain (rest looked up from reference TRBV28 and TRBJ2-7): DVKVTQSSRYLVKRTGEKVFLECVQDMDHENMFWYRQDPGLGLRLIYFSYDVKMKEKGDIPEGYSVSREKKERFSLILESASTNQTSMYLCASSQPTGYEQYFGPGTRLTVT.

The chain's CDR3 is CASSPGLAGVEQYF. Here the CDR3 DNA reads TGTGCCAGCAGCCCCGGACTAGCGGGAGTCGAGCAGTACTTC. V usage is TRBV11-2 and J usage is TRBJ2-7; 13 nucleotides line up with TRBD2. Per germline, CDR1 SGHAT and CDR2 FQNNGV. Unmatched junction bases numbered 4, after V lost 5 bases and J lost 6 bases. CDR3 length: 14 residues.

This chain connects TRBV2 to TRBJ1-2, with D maybe TRBD1 (5 bases). The CDR3 loop spans 13 amino acids. CDR1 is SNHLY, CDR2 FYNNEI, per germline. Trimming pared 1 base from V and 5 bases from J, leaving 8 bases between. The CDR3 is CASSEDRFYGYTF. CDR3 nucleotide sequence: TGTGCCAGCAGTGAAGACAGGTTTTATGGCTACACCTTC.

Written as DNA, the CDR3 is TGTGCCAGCAGTAACCGGGACAGTCTAGCGGGAGGGCCCGGGAACATTCAGTACTTC. It yields the protein CASSNRDSLAGGPGNIQYF. The chain uses TRBV28 and TRBJ2-4; 12 bases map to TRBD2. Germline trimming cut 5 bases from V and 7 bases from J; bases unmatched to any gene: 18. CDR3 length: 19 amino acids. Germline CDR1 and CDR2: MDHEN and SYDVKM.

This clone was found a few times. This rearrangement joins TRBV7-9 to TRBJ2-3; TRBD2 agrees at 11 bases. V lost 5 bases to trimming and J lost 6 bases; unmatched junction nucleotides: 4. Germline loops: CDR1 SEHNR, CDR2 FQNEAQ (reference sequence). The CDR3 contains 14 residues. The DNA for the CDR3 is TGTGCCAGCAGCACTAGCGGGAGCTGGGATACGCAGTATTTT. This sequence encodes CASSTSGSWDTQYF.

This chain joins TRBV5-8 and TRBJ2-2, with D possibly matching TRBD1 (6 bases). This CDR3 is built from 12 residues. Germline V gene data show CDR1 as SGHTS and CDR2 as YDEGEE. Trimming removed 3 bases at V and 13 bases at J, with 13 bases between. CDR3 DNA sequence: TGTGCCAGCAGCTCCGAGGGGGACGGGCTGTTTTTT. This gives the protein CASSSEGDGLFF.

The chain uses TRBV28 and TRBJ2-7; 7 nucleotides align to TRBD2. Germline CDR1 MDHEN, CDR2 SYDVKM. The V gene end was trimmed by 0 bases and the J gene end by 4 bases; junction bases not matched to a gene: 6. CDR3 size: 15 residues. The CDR3 sequence: CASSLWAGRVYEQYF. CDR3 DNA sequence: TGTGCCAGCAGTTTATGGGCAGGGAGGGTATACGAGCAGTACTTC.

The chain recombines TRBV27 with TRBJ1-5; tentatively, D is TRBD1 (5 bases). This CDR3 contains 15 residues. Trimming shortened V by 0 bases and J by 0 bases, and 6 bases separated the two germline ends. Germline CDR1 and CDR2: MNHEY and SMNVEV (reference sequence). As DNA, the CDR3 is TGTGCCAGCAGTTTATCGGGGGATAGCAATCAGCCCCAGCATTTT. Translation: CASSLSGDSNQPQHF.

The chain links TRBV19 to TRBJ1-6; D gene uncertain. V was clipped by 10 bases and J by 4 bases, with 20 bases between them. The CDR3 length is 16 residues. Germline V lookup: CDR1 LNHDA, CDR2 SQIVND (reference sequence). This chain's CDR3 is CATASTGITYNSPLHF. Here the CDR3 DNA reads TGTGCCACCGCGTCGACCGGGATTACTTATAATTCACCCCTCCACTTT.

The chain joins TRBV19 to TRBJ2-2; no clear D gene. Germline values: CDR1 LNHDA, CDR2 SQIVND (reference sequence). This CDR3 has 14 amino acids. V shed 0 bases and J shed 5 bases, with 7 bases lying between them. The CDR3 nucleotides are TGTGCCAGTAGTATAGAAATGGGGACCGGGGAGCTGTTTTTT. Its protein is CASSIEMGTGELFF. The variable domain in full, completed from reference TRBV19 and TRBJ2-2, reads DGGITQSPKYLFRKEGQNVTLSCEQNLNHDAMYWYRQDPGQGLRLIYYSQIVNDFQKGDIAEGYSVSREKKESFPLTVTSAQKNPTAFYLCASSIEMGTGELFFGEGSRLTVL.

In this sample, this clone turned up a few times. This chain links TRBV18 with TRBJ1-4; TRBD1 matches 8 bases. The CDR3 extends over 19 amino acids. Trimming removed 5 bases from V and 5 bases from J; junction bases left unmatched: 19. Germline V gives CDR1 KGHSH, CDR2 LQKENI. The CDR3 bases are TGTGCCAGCTCAGGAACTCCGGACAGGGAACTATTACGAAATGAAAAACTGTTTTTT. Translating it yields CASSGTPDRELLRNEKLFF.

V gene TRBV28 combines with J gene TRBJ2-7, with unresolved D. Trimming left V 5 bases short and J 4 bases short, with 12 bases between. The CDR3 is 13 amino acids. Germline-derived CDR1 and CDR2 are MDHEN and SYDVKM. This CDR3 is CASSISPGYEQYF. The CDR3 nucleotides are TGTGCCAGCAGTATAAGCCCTGGGTACGAGCAGTACTTC.

The chain joins TRBV6-2 or TRBV6-3 to TRBJ2-1; TRBD2 agrees at 13 bases. Trimming removed 6 bases from V and 4 bases from J; junction bases left unmatched: 6. The germline CDR1 and CDR2 sequences are MNHEY and SVGEGT. This CDR3 spans 16 amino acids. CDR3 amino acids: CASSPGTSGKYNEQFF. The CDR3 DNA is TGTGCCAGCAGCCCTGGGACTAGCGGGAAATACAATGAGCAGTTCTTC.

The chain is built from TRBV6-1 and TRBJ1-2; tentative D call: TRBD1 (6 bases). CDR1 MNHNS and CDR2 SASEGT come from the germline V gene. The ends were cut back, 3 bases at V and 8 bases at J, with 13 bases in the middle. There are 13 residues in the CDR3. CDR3 nucleotide sequence: TGTGCCAGCAGTGATAACAGGGCGCGAGGCTACACCTTC. Protein sequence: CASSDNRARGYTF.

This clone was picked up one time. The rearrangement uses TRBV28 and TRBJ1-1; tentative D call: TRBD1 (5 bases). Trimming took 5 bases from V and 2 from J, leaving 15 bases between them. Germline V CDR1 and CDR2: MDHEN, SYDVKM. The CDR3 has 15 amino acids. The CDR3 sequence is CASSRTWSLNTEAFF. CDR3 coding DNA: TGTGCCAGCAGTCGGACATGGAGCTTAAACACTGAAGCTTTCTTT.

This chain uses TRBV3-1 (or the pseudogene TRBV3-2) with TRBJ1-5, with D unresolved. Germline CDR1 LGHDT, CDR2 YNNKEL (reference sequence). There are 15 residues in the CDR3. Trimming pared 0 bases from V and 1 base from J, leaving 7 bases between. CDR3 amino acids: CASSQEMGSNQPQHF. The CDR3, as DNA: TGTGCCAGCAGCCAAGAAATGGGGAGCAATCAGCCCCAGCATTTT.

This sequence joins TRBV6-5 and TRBJ2-1; TRBD2 agrees at 7 bases. This CDR3 region has 12 residues. Germline CDR1 reads MNHEY; CDR2 reads SVGAGI. V lost 6 bases and J lost 9; bases outside the gene matches: 5. The CDR3 DNA sequence: TGTGCCAGCAGGAGACTAGCCGGTGAGCAGTTCTTC. It is translated as CASRRLAGEQFF.

The V and J genes are TRBV7-8 and TRBJ2-3, with D perhaps matching TRBD1 (6 bases). Germline CDR1 and CDR2: SGHVS and FQNEAQ. V was shortened by 4 bases and J by 7 bases, with 18 bases between the two germline ends. There are 15 residues in the CDR3. CDR3 nucleotide sequence: TGTGCCAGCAGCTCGCGCCCCCTTAGGGGGAATACGCAGTATTTT. Protein: CASSSRPLRGNTQYF.

This rearrangement joins TRBV7-2 to TRBJ1-4; D is perhaps TRBD1 (6 bases). V was pared by 0 bases and J by 8 bases, with 13 bases between. In germline, CDR1 is SGHTA, CDR2 FQGNSA. The CDR3 covers 15 residues. The CDR3 loop is CASSLAGGGIEKLFF. CDR3 coding DNA: TGTGCCAGCAGCTTAGCGGGAGGGGGTATAGAAAAACTGTTTTTT.

The chain is built from TRBV5-4 and TRBJ1-4, with D perhaps TRBD1 (5 bases). Looked up from germline, CDR1 is SGHNT and CDR2 is YYREEE (reference sequence). Trimming took 1 base from V and 5 from J, leaving 12 bases between them. This CDR3 has 15 residues. The CDR3 DNA follows: TGTGCCAGCAGCTTGCAAGGGGCCCTGAATGAAAAACTGTTTTTT. Translating it yields CASSLQGALNEKLFF.

The rearrangement links TRBV10-3 to TRBJ2-1; TRBD2 matches at 11 bases. The CDR3 has 18 amino acids. Germline V gene sequence: CDR1 ENHRY, CDR2 SYGVKD. The ends lost 2 bases at V and 4 bases at J; junction bases unmatched: 10. The CDR3: CAISEPRASGRSYNEQFF. CDR3 DNA: TGTGCCATCAGTGAGCCAAGGGCTAGCGGGAGGTCATACAATGAGCAGTTCTTC.